What follows is one T cell receptor beta chain and its context. Its antigen is unknown. V lost 5 bases to trimming and J lost 5 bases; unmatched junction nucleotides: 6. In germline, CDR1 is SEHNR, CDR2 FQNEAQ (reference sequence). The CDR3 sequence is 15 residues long. The sample originates from a study of siplizumab effects on memory and regulatory T cells. Per sample, the assay covered around 10^5 TCR templates. Measured with immunoSEQ multiplex PCR; TCRdb has only the in-frame clones, and not every one. Of about 120,000 clones in the sample, approximately 92% were seen once. The study, taken as a whole, reports: Memory cells seemed less diverse than naive T cells, which also seemed major contributors to the alloresponse. Naive-or-memory phenotypes were unassignable for roughly 75-95% of proliferating CD4+ or CD8+ clones. On average, nearly 70% of mappable alloreactive CD4+ clones were Treg-derived under siplizumab, against 25% to 30% in controls.

Sequenced material: non-Treg CD4+ T cells sorted from blood. This clonotype was sampled from a human donor in good health. The genes are TRBV7-9 and TRBJ1-4; 9 bases align to TRBD1. The CDR3 DNA reads as TGTGCCAGCAGCCTGGAGGGGACAGGGAATGAAAAACTGTTTTTT. Amino acid sequence: CASSLEGTGNEKLFF.